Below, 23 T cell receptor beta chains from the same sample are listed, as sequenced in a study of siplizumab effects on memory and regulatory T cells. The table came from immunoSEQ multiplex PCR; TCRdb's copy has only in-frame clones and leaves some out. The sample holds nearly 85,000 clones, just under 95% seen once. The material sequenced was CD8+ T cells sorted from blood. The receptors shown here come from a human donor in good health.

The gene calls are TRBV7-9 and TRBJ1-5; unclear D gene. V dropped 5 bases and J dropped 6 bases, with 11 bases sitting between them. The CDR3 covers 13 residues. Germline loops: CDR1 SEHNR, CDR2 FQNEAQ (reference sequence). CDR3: CASSPDPGQPQHF. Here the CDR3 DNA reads TGTGCCAGCAGCCCAGACCCGGGTCAGCCCCAGCATTTT.

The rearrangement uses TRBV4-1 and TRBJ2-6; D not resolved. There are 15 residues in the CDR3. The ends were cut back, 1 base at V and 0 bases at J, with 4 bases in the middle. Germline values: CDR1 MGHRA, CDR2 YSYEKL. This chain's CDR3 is CASSQVRSGANVLTF. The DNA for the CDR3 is TGCGCCAGCAGCCAAGTTCGCTCTGGGGCCAACGTCCTGACTTTC.

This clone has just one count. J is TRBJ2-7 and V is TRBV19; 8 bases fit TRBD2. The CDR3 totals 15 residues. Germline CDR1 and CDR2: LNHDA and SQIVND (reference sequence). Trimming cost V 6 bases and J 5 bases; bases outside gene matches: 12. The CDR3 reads CASSPFSAGGHEQYF. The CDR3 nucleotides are TGTGCCAGTAGCCCCTTCTCGGCGGGAGGACACGAGCAGTACTTC.

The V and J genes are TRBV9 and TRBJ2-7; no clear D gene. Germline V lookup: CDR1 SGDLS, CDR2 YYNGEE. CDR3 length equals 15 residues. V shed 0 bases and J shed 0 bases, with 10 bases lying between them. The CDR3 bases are TGTGCCAGCAGCGTAGGACCGCTCTCCTCCTACGAGCAGTACTTC. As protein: CASSVGPLSSYEQYF.

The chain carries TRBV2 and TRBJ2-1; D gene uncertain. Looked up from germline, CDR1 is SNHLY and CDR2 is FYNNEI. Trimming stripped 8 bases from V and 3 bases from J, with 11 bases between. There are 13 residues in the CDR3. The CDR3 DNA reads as TGTGCCAGCCGTAGGACGGACTACAATGAGCAGTTCTTC. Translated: CASRRTDYNEQFF.

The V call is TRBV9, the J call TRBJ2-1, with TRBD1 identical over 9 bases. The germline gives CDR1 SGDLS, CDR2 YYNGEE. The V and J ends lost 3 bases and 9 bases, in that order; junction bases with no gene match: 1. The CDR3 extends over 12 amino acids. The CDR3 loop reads CASSAQGAEQFF. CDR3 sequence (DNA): TGTGCCAGCAGCGCACAGGGGGCTGAGCAGTTCTTC.

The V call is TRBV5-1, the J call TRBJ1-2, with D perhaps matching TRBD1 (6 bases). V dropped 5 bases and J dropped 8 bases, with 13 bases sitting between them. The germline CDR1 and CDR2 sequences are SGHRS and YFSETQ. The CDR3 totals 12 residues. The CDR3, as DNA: TGCGCCAGCAGTGAAACAGGGTACGGCTACACCTTC. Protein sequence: CASSETGYGYTF.

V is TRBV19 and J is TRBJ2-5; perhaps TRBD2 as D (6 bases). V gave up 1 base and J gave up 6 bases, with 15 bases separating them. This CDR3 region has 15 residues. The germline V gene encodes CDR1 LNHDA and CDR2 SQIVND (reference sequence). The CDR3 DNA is TGTGCCAGTAGTATAGGGGAGGACCCCAATAAGACCCAGTACTTC. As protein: CASSIGEDPNKTQYF.

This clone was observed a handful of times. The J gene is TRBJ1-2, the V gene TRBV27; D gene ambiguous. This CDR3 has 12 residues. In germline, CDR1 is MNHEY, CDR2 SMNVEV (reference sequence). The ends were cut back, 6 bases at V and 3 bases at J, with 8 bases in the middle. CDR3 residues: CASRGSHYGYTF. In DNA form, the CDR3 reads TGTGCCAGCAGAGGGTCACACTATGGCTACACCTTC.

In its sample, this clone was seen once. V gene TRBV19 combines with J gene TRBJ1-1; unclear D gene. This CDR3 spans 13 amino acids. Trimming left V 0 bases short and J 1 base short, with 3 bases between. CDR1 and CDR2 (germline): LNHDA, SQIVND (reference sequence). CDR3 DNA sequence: TGTGCCAGTAGTATAGAGGGGAACACTGAAGCTTTCTTT. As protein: CASSIEGNTEAFF.

The CDR3 spells CASSVEGSGANVLTF. DNA for the CDR3: TGTGCCAGCAGCGTGGAAGGGTCCGGGGCCAACGTCCTGACTTTC. The chain recombines TRBV9 with TRBJ2-6; D unresolved. The length of the CDR3 is 15 residues. Germline V lookup: CDR1 SGDLS, CDR2 YYNGEE. V lost 2 bases to trimming and J lost 4 bases, with 10 bases between them.

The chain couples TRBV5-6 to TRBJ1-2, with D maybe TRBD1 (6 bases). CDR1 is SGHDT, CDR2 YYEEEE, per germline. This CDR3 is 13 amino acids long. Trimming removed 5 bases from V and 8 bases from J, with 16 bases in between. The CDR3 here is CASRNDRISGYTF. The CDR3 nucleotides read TGTGCCAGCAGGAATGACAGGATTTCGGGCTACACCTTC.

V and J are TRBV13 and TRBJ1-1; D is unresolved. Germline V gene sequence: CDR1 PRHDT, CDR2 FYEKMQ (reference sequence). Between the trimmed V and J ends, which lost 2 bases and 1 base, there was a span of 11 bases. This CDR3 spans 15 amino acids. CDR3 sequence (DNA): TGTGCCAGCAGCTTATACGCCCGACAGAACACTGAAGCTTTCTTT. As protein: CASSLYARQNTEAFF.

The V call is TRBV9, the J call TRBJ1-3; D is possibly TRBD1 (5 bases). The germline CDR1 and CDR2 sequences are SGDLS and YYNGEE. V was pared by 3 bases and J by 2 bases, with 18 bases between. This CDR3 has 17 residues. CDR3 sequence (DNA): TGTGCCAGCAGCGCGGAGGTCAGGGTTGTCCCTGGAAACACCATATATTTT. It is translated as CASSAEVRVVPGNTIYF. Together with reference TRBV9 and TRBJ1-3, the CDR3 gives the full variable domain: DSGVTQTPKHLITATGQRVTLRCSPRSGDLSVYWYQQSLDQGLQFLIQYYNGEERAKGNILERFSAQQFPDLHSELNLSSLELGDSALYFCASSAEVRVVPGNTIYFGEGSWLTVV.

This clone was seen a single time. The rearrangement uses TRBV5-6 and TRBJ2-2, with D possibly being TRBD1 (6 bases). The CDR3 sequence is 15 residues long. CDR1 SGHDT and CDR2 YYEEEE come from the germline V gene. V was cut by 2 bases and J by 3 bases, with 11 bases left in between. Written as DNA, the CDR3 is TGTGCCAGCAGCTTAGTCAGGGGTTACACCGGGGAGCTGTTTTTT. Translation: CASSLVRGYTGELFF.

This chain's CDR3 is CVEREKGNEQFF. The CDR3, as DNA: TGTGTTGAGCGGGAGAAGGGCAATGAGCAGTTCTTC. This chain connects TRBV19 to TRBJ2-1, with 8 bases aligning to TRBD2. CDR3 length equals 12 residues. Germline V gene sequence: CDR1 LNHDA, CDR2 SQIVND (reference sequence).

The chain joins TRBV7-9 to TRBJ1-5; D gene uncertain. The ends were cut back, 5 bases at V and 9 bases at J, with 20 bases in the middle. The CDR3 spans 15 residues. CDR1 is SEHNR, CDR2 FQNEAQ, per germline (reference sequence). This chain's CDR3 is CASSPPHEELGPQHF. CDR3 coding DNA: TGTGCCAGCAGCCCCCCCCATGAGGAACTGGGGCCCCAGCATTTT. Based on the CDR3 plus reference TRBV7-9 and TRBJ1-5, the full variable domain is DTGVSQNPRHKITKRGQNVTFRCDPISEHNRLYWYRQTLGQGPEFLTYFQNEAQLEKSRLLSDRFSAERPKGSFSTLEIQRTEQGDSAMYLCASSPPHEELGPQHFGDGTRLSIL.

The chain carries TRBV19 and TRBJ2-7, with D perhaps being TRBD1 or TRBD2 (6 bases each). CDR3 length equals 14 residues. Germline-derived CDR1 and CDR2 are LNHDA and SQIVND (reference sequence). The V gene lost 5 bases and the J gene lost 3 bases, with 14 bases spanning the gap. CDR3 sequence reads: CASSGEQGGYEQYF. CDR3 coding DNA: TGTGCCAGTAGTGGAGAACAGGGAGGCTACGAGCAGTACTTC.

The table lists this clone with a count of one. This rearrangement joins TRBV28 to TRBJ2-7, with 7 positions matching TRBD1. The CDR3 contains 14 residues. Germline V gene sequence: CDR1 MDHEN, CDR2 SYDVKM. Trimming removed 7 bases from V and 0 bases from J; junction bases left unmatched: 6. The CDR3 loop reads CASTTGTASYEQYF. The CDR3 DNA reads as TGTGCCAGCACCACCGGGACAGCCTCCTACGAGCAGTACTTC. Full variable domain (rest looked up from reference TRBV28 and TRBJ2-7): DVKVTQSSRYLVKRTGEKVFLECVQDMDHENMFWYRQDPGLGLRLIYFSYDVKMKEKGDIPEGYSVSREKKERFSLILESASTNQTSMYLCASTTGTASYEQYFGPGTRLTVT.

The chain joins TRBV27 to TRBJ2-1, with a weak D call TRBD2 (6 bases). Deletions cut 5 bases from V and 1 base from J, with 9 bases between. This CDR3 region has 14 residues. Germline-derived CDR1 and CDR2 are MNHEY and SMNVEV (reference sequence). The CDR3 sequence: CASSGGLSYNEQFF. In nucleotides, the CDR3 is TGTGCCAGCAGTGGGGGGTTATCCTACAATGAGCAGTTCTTC.

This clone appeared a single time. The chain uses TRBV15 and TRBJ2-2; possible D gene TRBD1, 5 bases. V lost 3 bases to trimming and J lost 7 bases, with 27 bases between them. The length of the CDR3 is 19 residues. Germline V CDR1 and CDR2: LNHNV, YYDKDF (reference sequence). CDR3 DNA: TGTGCCACCAGCAGGGACGCCTCGACAGCCCGTCTGGATGGCGGGGAGCTGTTTTTT. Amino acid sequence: CATSRDASTARLDGGELFF.

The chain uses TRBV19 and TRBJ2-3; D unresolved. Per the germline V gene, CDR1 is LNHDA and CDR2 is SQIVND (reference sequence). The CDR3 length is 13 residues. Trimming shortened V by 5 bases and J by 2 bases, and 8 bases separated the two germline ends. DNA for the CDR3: TGTGCCAGTAGTGCGAAGGACACAGATACGCAGTATTTT. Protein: CASSAKDTDTQYF.

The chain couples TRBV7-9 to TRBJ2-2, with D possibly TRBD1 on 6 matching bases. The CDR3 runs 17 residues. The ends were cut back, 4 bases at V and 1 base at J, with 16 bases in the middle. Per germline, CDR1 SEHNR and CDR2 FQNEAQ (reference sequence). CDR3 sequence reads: CASSSTRTEKNTGELFF. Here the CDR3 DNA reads TGTGCCAGCAGCTCCACCCGGACAGAAAAGAACACCGGGGAGCTGTTTTTT.